This TCR beta chain came from a study of T cells in Graves' hyperthyroidism and ophthalmopathy. Amplified TCR beta CDR3 regions came from RNA transcripts. Using the HTBI primer set, a first-round RT-PCR was run on the TCR CDR3. TCRdb re-called the multiplex PCR reads through MiXCR, storing one row per CDR3 protein. The data show hundreds of thousands of distinct CDR3 sequences, 40% to 55% seen once. Broader study findings: Ophthalmopathy was predicted by the model a median of around 5.9 months ahead of onset. Expanded thyroid clonotypes (above 0.001) were mostly also found in blood.

To note about this clonotype: Its target is not known.

In patients aged 18 to 65, hyperthyroidism was newly diagnosed, with duration under 2 months. Based on clinical symptoms, serum thyroxine and TRAb, thyroid ultrasound and orbital computed tomography, diagnoses were reached. V lost 10 bases and J 3 bases, leaving 19 bases between the germline ends. This CDR3 contains 15 residues. CDR1 and CDR2 from the germline V gene are ENHRY and SYGVKD. The sequence derives from a woman aged 18-30 years with Graves' hyperthyroidism. J is TRBJ1-5 and V is TRBV10-3; no clear D gene. Material for sequencing was peripheral blood or thyroid tissue (not recorded which). The CDR3 sequence: CASSLVAGYNQPQHF. The CDR3 DNA reads as TGTGCCAGCTCACTTGTGGCGGGGTACAATCAGCCCCAGCATTTT.